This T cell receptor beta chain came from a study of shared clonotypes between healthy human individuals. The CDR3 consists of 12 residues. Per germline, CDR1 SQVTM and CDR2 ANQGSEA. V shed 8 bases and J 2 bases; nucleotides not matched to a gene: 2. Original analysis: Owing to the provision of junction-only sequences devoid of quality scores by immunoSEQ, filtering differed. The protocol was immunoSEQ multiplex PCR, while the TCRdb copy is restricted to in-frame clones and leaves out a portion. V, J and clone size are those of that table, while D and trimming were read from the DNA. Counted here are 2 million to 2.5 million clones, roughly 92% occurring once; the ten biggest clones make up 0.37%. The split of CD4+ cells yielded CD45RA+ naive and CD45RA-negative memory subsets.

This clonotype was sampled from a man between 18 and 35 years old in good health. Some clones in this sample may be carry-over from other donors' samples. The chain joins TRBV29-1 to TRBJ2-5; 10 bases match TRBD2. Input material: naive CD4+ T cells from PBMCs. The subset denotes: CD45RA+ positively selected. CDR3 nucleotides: TGCAGCAGCGGGAGGGCTCAAGAGACCCAGTACTTC. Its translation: CSSGRAQETQYF.